A selection of T cell receptor beta chains follows, all from one sample in a study of blood T cells in healthy people across ages. Using its own MiXCR run on the 5' RACE reads, TCRdb lists one record per CDR3 protein. The sample consists of about 1.4 million distinct CDR3 sequences, roughly 64% of them appearing once. The source material was blood. The receptors shown here come from a man aged 18 to 30 in good health. The CDR3 runs from the conserved cysteine through the conserved F or W. The D gene is left open where the match is weak. A clone size is listed for some rows: how often the clone was seen (once, few, many), or a class if it is expanded.

abundance	v_gene	d_gene	j_gene	CDR3aa	CDR3nt
once	TRBV6-5	TRBD1	TRBJ1-6	CASSYAGGQLLESPLHF	TGTGCCAGCAGTTACGCCGGGGGACAGTTATTAGAGTCACCCCTCCACTTT
few	TRBV4-2	-	TRBJ2-1	CASSQTMRGDNEQFF	TGTGCCAGCAGCCAAACCATGCGAGGGGACAATGAGCAGTTCTTC
-	TRBV2	-	TRBJ2-7	CASSEARTYEQYF	TGTGCCAGCAGTGAAGCTAGGACGTACGAGCAGTACTTC
-	TRBV27	-	TRBJ2-5	CASAPARGTQYF	TGTGCCAGCGCCCCCGCCAGGGGGACCCAGTACTTC
-	TRBV20-1	-	TRBJ2-3	CSAPSYGTDTQYF	TGCAGTGCTCCTAGTTATGGCACAGATACGCAGTATTTT
few	TRBV15	-	TRBJ2-7	CATSRDGGRKDEQYF	TGTGCCACCAGCAGAGATGGGGGACGGAAGGACGAGCAGTACTTC
few	TRBV4-1	-	TRBJ2-5	CASSLRRSEAETQYF	TGCGCCAGCAGTCTGAGACGGTCGGAGGCAGAGACCCAGTACTTC
-	TRBV4-1	-	TRBJ2-5	CASSQVSRPETQYF	TGCGCCAGCAGCCAAGTGTCCCGCCCAGAGACCCAGTACTTC
-	TRBV2	TRBD1	TRBJ2-1	CASSDLQDRGNEQFF	TGTGCCAGCAGTGATCTCCAGGACAGGGGCAATGAGCAGTTCTTC
-	TRBV20-1	-	TRBJ2-1	CSARGGSLGYNEQFF	TGCAGTGCCAGGGGGGGAAGTTTGGGCTACAATGAGCAGTTCTTC
-	TRBV5-1	TRBD1	TRBJ2-3	CASSSGQGASAGNTQYF	TGCGCCAGCAGCAGCGGACAGGGGGCCTCTGCGGGGAATACGCAGTATTTT
-	TRBV4-1	TRBD1	TRBJ2-7	CASSQSLARDRGYEQYF	TGCGCCAGCAGCCAGAGTCTAGCCCGGGACAGGGGCTACGAGCAGTACTTC
-	TRBV15	-	TRBJ2-5	CATSTQDLGETQYF	TGTGCCACCAGCACACAGGACTTGGGAGAGACCCAGTACTTC
-	TRBV3-1	-	TRBJ2-3	CASSPGPGAGDTQYF	TGTGCCAGCAGTCCGGGACCCGGAGCTGGAGATACGCAGTATTTT
few	TRBV3-1	-	TRBJ2-1	CASSQDPRLTEQFF	TGTGCCAGCAGCCAAGACCCTCGGCTAACTGAGCAGTTCTTC
few	TRBV11-2	-	TRBJ2-7	CASSSEVPTYEQYF	TGTGCCAGCAGCTCTGAGGTCCCAACCTACGAGCAGTACTTC
few	TRBV4-2	TRBD1	TRBJ2-7	CASSPTLTGGHEQYF	TGTGCCAGCAGCCCCACCCTGACAGGGGGTCACGAGCAGTACTTC
-	TRBV6-1	-	TRBJ2-5	CASPRDGQETQYF	TGTGCCAGCCCCCGGGATGGCCAAGAGACCCAGTACTTC
-	TRBV7-9	-	TRBJ1-1	CGGSFEWANTEAFF	TGTGGCGGCAGCTTCGAATGGGCGAACACTGAAGCTTTCTTT
-	TRBV12-3/TRBV12-4	TRBD2	TRBJ2-7	CASRREGSIYEQYF	TGTGCCAGCAGGAGGGAGGGTAGCATCTACGAGCAGTACTTC
many	TRBV15	-	TRBJ2-7	CATRLGVSYEQYF	TGTGCCACCAGGTTAGGAGTTTCCTACGAGCAGTACTTC
-	TRBV6-6	-	TRBJ2-2	CASSYSQGGGELFF	TGTGCCAGCAGTTACTCACAGGGTGGCGGGGAGCTGTTTTTT
-	TRBV5-1	-	TRBJ2-3	CASSLTGGGVDTQYF	TGCGCCAGCAGCCTTACAGGGGGGGGAGTAGATACGCAGTATTTT
-	TRBV7-2	-	TRBJ2-7	CASSLGTLSYEQYF	TGTGCCAGCAGCTTAGGGACTCTTTCCTACGAGCAGTACTTC
few	TRBV4-3	-	TRBJ2-3	CASSQDTGRDTQYF	TGCGCCAGCAGCCAAGATACAGGGAGGGATACGCAGTATTTT
-	TRBV4-1	-	TRBJ2-1	CASTTPLFGSPPEQFF	TGCGCCAGCACGACCCCATTATTTGGGTCCCCTCCGGAGCAGTTCTTC
-	TRBV9	-	TRBJ2-5	CASSGRGGGASREGPETQYF	TGTGCCAGCAGCGGAAGAGGAGGGGGCGCGAGTCGGGAGGGCCCCGAGACCCAGTACTTC